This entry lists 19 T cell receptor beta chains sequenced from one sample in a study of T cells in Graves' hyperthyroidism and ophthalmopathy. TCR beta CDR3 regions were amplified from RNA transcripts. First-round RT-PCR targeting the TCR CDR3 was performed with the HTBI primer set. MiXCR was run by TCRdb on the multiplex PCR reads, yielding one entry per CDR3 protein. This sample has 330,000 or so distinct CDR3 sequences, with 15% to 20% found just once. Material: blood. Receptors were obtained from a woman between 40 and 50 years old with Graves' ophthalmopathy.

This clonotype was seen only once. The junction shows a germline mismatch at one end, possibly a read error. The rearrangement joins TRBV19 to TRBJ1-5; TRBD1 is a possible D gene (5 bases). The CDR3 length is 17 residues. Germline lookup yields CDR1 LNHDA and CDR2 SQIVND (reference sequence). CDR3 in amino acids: CPSSMGGEVVVDQPQHF. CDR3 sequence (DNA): TGTCCCAGTAGTATGGGAGGGGAGGTTGTAGTGGATCAGCCCCAGCATTTT.

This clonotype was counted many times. In DNA, the CDR3 is TGTGCCAGCAGTTTAAGGGGCAGGGGCGGCTCCTACGAGCAGTACTTC. It specifies CASSLRGRGGSYEQYF. The chain recombines TRBV27 with TRBJ2-7; possibly TRBD1 for D (6 bases). This CDR3 is built from 16 residues. Germline CDR1 and CDR2: MNHEY and SMNVEV (reference sequence). V was clipped by 2 bases and J by 0 bases, with 14 bases between them.

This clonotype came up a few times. CDR3 in amino acids: CASRTSGSIGETQYF. CDR3 sequence (DNA): TGTGCCAGCAGGACTAGCGGGAGTATCGGCGAGACCCAGTACTTC. This sequence joins TRBV6-2 or TRBV6-3 and TRBJ2-5; 12 bases map to TRBD2. This CDR3 is built from 15 residues. Losses at the gene ends were 6 bases for V and 5 bases for J; bases not matched to a gene: 7. CDR1 MNHEY and CDR2 SVGEGT come from the germline V gene.

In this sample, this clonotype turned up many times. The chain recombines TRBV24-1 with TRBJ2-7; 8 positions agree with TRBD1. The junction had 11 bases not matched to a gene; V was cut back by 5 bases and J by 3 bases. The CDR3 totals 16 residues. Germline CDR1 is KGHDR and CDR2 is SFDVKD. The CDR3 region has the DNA TGTGCCACCAGTGGCCCCTTGACGACAGGGGACTACGAGCAGTACTTC. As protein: CATSGPLTTGDYEQYF.

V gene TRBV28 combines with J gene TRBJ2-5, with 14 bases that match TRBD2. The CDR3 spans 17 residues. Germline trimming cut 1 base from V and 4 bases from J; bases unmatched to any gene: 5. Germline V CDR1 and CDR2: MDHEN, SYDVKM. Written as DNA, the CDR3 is TGTGCCAGCAGTTTATTACCCGGACTAGCGGGAGGAGAGACCCAGTACTTC. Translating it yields CASSLLPGLAGGETQYF.

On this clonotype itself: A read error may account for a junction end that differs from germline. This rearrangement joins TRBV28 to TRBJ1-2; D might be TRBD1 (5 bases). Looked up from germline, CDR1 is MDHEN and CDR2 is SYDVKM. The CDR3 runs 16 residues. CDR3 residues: CASSLPPVGLRGGYIF. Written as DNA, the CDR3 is TGTGCCAGCAGTTTGCCCCCGGTAGGCCTAAGGGGTGGCTACATCTTC.

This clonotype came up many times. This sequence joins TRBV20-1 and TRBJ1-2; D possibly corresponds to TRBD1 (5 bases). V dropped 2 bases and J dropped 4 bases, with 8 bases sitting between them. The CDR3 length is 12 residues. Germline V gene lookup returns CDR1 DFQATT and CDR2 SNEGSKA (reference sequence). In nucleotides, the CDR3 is TGCAGTGCTAGACAGGGAATCTATGGCTACACCTTC. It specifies CSARQGIYGYTF.

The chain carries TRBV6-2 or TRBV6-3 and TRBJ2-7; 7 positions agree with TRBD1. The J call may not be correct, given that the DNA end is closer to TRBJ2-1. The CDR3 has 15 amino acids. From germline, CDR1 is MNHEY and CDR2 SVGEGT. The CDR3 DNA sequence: TGTGCCAGCAGTTACTCGAAAGGGGGCTCCTACGAGCAGTTCTTC. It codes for CASSYSKGGSYEQFF.

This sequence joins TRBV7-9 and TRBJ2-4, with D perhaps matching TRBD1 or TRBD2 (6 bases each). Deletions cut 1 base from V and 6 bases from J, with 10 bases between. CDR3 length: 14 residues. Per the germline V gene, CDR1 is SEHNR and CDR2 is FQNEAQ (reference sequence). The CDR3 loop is CASSLGGARNIQYF. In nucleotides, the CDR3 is TGTGCCAGCAGCTTAGGGGGGGCGAGAAACATTCAGTACTTC.

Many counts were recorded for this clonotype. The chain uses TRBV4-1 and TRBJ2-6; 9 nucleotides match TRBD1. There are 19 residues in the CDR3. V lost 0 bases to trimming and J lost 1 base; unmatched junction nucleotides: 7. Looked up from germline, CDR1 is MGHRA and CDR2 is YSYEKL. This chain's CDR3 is CASSQDRGQGLSGANVLTF. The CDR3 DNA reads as TGCGCCAGCAGCCAAGATCGGGGACAGGGTCTGTCTGGGGCCAACGTCCTGACTTTC.

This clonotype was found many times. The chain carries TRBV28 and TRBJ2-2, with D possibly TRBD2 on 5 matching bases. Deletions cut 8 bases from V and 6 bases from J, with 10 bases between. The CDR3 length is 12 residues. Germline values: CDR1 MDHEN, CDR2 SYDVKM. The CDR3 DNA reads TGTGCCAGCGTGAGGGTCGCCGGGGAGCTGTTTTTT. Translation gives CASVRVAGELFF.

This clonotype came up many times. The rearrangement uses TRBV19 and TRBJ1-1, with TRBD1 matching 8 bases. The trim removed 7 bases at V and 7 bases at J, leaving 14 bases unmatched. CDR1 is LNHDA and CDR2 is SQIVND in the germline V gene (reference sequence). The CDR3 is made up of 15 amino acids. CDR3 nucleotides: TGTGCCAGTATTACCAACCAGACAGGGGTCGGTGAAGCTTTCTTT. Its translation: CASITNQTGVGEAFF.

CDR3 sequence reads: CASSLTFQTEAFF. The CDR3 DNA follows: TGTGCCAGCAGCTTAACGTTTCAGACTGAAGCTTTCTTT. The V and J genes are TRBV7-3 and TRBJ1-1, with D hard to call. Germline values: CDR1 SGHTA, CDR2 FQGTGA. This CDR3 contains 13 residues. V lost 0 bases, J lost 5 bases, and 7 bases lay in between.

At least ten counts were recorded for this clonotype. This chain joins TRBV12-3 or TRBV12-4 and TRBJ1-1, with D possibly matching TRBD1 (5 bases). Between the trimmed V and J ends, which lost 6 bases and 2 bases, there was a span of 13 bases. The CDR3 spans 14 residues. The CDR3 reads CASRAYGANTEAFF. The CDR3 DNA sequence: TGTGCCAGCAGAGCGTACGGGGCCAACACTGAAGCTTTCTTT.

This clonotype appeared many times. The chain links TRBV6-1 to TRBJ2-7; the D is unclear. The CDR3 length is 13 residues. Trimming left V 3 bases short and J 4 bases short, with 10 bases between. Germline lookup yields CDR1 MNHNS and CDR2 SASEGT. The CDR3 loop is CASSDSRPYEQYF. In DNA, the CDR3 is TGTGCCAGCAGTGATAGCCGACCGTACGAGCAGTACTTC.

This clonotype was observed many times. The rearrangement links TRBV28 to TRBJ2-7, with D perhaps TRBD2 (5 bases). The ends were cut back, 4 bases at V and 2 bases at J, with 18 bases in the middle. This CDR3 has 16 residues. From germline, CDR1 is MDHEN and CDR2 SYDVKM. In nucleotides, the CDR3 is TGTGCCAGCAGTTCGTCAACTAGTTTGGGTACCTACGAGCAGTACTTC. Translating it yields CASSSSTSLGTYEQYF. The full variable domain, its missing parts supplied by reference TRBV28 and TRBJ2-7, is DVKVTQSSRYLVKRTGEKVFLECVQDMDHENMFWYRQDPGLGLRLIYFSYDVKMKEKGDIPEGYSVSREKKERFSLILESASTNQTSMYLCASSSSTSLGTYEQYFGPGTRLTVT.

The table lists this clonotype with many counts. The CDR3 loop reads CSVGRPVETQYF. DNA of the CDR3: TGCAGCGTTGGTAGGCCAGTGGAGACCCAGTACTTC. The chain uses TRBV29-1 and TRBJ2-5; no definite D call. Trimming took 4 bases from V and 5 from J, leaving 11 bases between them. CDR3 length: 12 residues. Per the germline V gene, CDR1 is SQVTM and CDR2 is ANQGSEA.

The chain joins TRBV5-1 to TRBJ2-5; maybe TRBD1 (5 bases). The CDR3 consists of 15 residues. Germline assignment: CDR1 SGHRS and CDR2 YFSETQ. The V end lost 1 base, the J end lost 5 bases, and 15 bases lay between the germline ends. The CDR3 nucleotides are TGCGCCAGCAGCTTGAGTAAGGGGATCTGGGAGACCCAGTACTTC. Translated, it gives CASSLSKGIWETQYF.

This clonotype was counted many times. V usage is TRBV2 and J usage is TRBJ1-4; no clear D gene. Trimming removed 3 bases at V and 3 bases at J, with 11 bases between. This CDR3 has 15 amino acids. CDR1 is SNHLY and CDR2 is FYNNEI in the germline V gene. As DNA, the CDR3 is TGTGCCAGCAGTGAGGGCGGGTTTGCTAATGAAAAACTGTTTTTT. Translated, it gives CASSEGGFANEKLFF. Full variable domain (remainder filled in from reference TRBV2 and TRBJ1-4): EPEVTQTPSHQVTQMGQEVILRCVPISNHLYFYWYRQILGQKVEFLVSFYNNEISEKSEIFDDQFSVERPDGSNFTLKIRSTKLEDSAMYFCASSEGGFANEKLFFGSGTQLSVL.